The next 9 T cell receptor beta chains were all read from a single sample in a study of blood T cell repertoires in COVID-19. TCRdb's copy holds only in-frame clones and misses some; the assay was immunoSEQ multiplex PCR. The sample consists of some 180,000 clones, 85% of them appearing once. The sample comprised peripheral blood. These receptors were collected from a woman aged 55-69 years with acute or convalescent COVID-19.

The rearrangement joins TRBV9 to TRBJ1-2, with 8 bases identical to TRBD1. Germline values: CDR1 SGDLS, CDR2 YYNGEE. CDR3 size: 17 residues. V was clipped by 0 bases and J by 5 bases; unmatched bases: 12. The CDR3 is CASSVDGTGAPGYGYTF. CDR3 DNA sequence: TGTGCCAGCAGCGTAGATGGGACAGGAGCACCCGGGTATGGCTACACCTTC.

V is TRBV7-8 and J is TRBJ1-5, with D possibly being TRBD1 (5 bases). V was trimmed by 0 bases and J by 8 bases, leaving 11 bases between them. The CDR3 sequence is 14 residues long. Germline V gives CDR1 SGHVS, CDR2 FQNEAQ. As DNA, the CDR3 is TGTGCCAGCAGCTTAGCAAGGGGCAGGAAGCCCCAGCATTTT. Amino acid sequence: CASSLARGRKPQHF. Based on the CDR3 plus reference TRBV7-8 and TRBJ1-5, the full variable domain is GAGVSQSPRYKVAKRGQDVALRCDPISGHVSLFWYQQALGQGPEFLTYFQNEAQLDKSGLPSDRFFAERPEGSVSTLKIQRTQQEDSAVYLCASSLARGRKPQHFGDGTRLSIL.

With respect to this clone: Different DNA sequences within this sample yield the same CDR3. The V gene is TRBV24-1, the J gene TRBJ1-2; 8 bases are shared with TRBD1. CDR3 length: 15 amino acids. J gave up 8 bases and V 6 bases, and 13 bases lay outside the gene matches. Germline CDR1 KGHDR, CDR2 SFDVKD. CDR3 amino acids: CATSTPGQEARGYTF. The CDR3 DNA reads TGTGCCACCAGTACACCGGGACAGGAGGCGAGAGGCTACACCTTC.

The chain is built from TRBV5-8 and TRBJ1-6; 8 bases are shared with TRBD1. The CDR3 loop spans 16 amino acids. The J segment lost 7 bases and the V segment lost 3 bases, leaving 9 bases of the junction unmatched. Germline CDR1 and CDR2: SGHTS and YDEGEE. In DNA form, the CDR3 reads TGTGCCAGCAGCTGGATGGGGACAGGACCAAATTCACCCCTCCACTTT. Translation gives CASSWMGTGPNSPLHF.

The CDR3 here is CASADRGREKLFF. The CDR3 DNA sequence: TGTGCCAGCGCCGACAGGGGCCGTGAAAAACTGTTTTTT. This sequence joins TRBV28 and TRBJ1-4; 8 bases align to TRBD1. CDR3 length equals 13 residues. CDR1 and CDR2 from the germline V gene are MDHEN and SYDVKM. The V and J ends lost 8 bases and 7 bases, in that order; junction bases with no gene match: 6.

The chain has TRBV11-2 and TRBJ2-2; TRBD2 matches at 11 bases. In germline, CDR1 is SGHAT, CDR2 FQNNGV. The CDR3 spans 17 residues. The V gene end was trimmed by 7 bases and the J gene end by 5 bases; junction bases not matched to a gene: 12. CDR3 sequence: CASNTFSGRAWTGELFF. The CDR3 DNA is TGTGCCAGCAACACCTTTAGCGGGAGGGCGTGGACCGGGGAGCTGTTTTTT.

In its sample, this clone was seen once. The chain links TRBV28 to TRBJ2-1; 8 nucleotides agree with TRBD1. Germline V lookup: CDR1 MDHEN, CDR2 SYDVKM. Trimming took 10 bases from V and 4 from J; bases not matched to a gene: 15. The CDR3 spans 16 residues. CDR3 region: CATRQGRQLLYNEQFF. In nucleotides, the CDR3 is TGTGCCACCAGACAGGGGCGACAACTTCTTTACAATGAGCAGTTCTTC.

As DNA, the CDR3 is TGTGCCAGCAGTGAGAGGTGGGGGGGGTATAGCAATCAGCCCCAGCATTTT. Protein sequence: CASSERWGGYSNQPQHF. The rearrangement joins TRBV6-1 to TRBJ1-5; TRBD1 might be the D (5 bases). The CDR3 is 17 amino acids. V lost 3 bases and J 0 bases, leaving 15 bases between the germline ends. Per the germline V gene, CDR1 is MNHNS and CDR2 is SASEGT.

The gene calls are TRBV6-5 and TRBJ2-7; 11 nucleotides align to TRBD2. The CDR3 has 13 amino acids. Germline V gene data show CDR1 as MNHEY and CDR2 as SVGAGI. Unmatched junction bases numbered 6, after V lost 11 bases and J lost 3 bases. CDR3 residues: CAGGGTSGYEQYF. CDR3 bases: TGTGCCGGTGGGGGGACTAGCGGCTACGAGCAGTACTTC.